This entry describes one T cell receptor beta chain. With 6 bases removed from V and 0 bases from J, the gap between germline ends came to 15 bases. The CDR3 extends over 15 amino acids. The germline V gene has CDR1 SGHRS and CDR2 YFSETQ. The sample comes from a study of beta chain features in type 1 diabetes. It was one heparinised blood draw, averaging approximately 100 mL, that each donor gave. Of the isolated RNA, all was reverse transcribed, and so the sequenced material was expressed TCRB transcripts. The table came from immunoSEQ multiplex PCR; TCRdb's copy has only in-frame clones and leaves some out. The table shows some 300,000 clones, with about 7.8% occurring only once.

The sample taken for sequencing was central memory CD4+ T cells from blood. The receptor comes from a woman aged 18-35 years in good health. This chain uses TRBV5-1 with TRBJ2-5; possible D gene TRBD1, 6 bases. CDR3 region: CASTAPTGYQETQYF. The CDR3 DNA reads TGCGCCAGCACCGCCCCAACAGGGTACCAAGAGACCCAGTACTTC. Full variable domain (missing parts from reference TRBV5-1 and TRBJ2-5): KAGVTQTPRYLIKTRGQQVTLSCSPISGHRSVSWYQQTPGQGLQFLFEYFSETQRNKGNFPGRFSGRQFSNSRSEMNVSTLELGDSALYLCASTAPTGYQETQYFGPGTRLLVL.